The present TCR beta chain was sequenced within a study of blood T cell repertoires in COVID-19. Study summary: COVID-19 samples from acute and convalescent phases originated in the United States, Italy and Spain.

The method was immunoSEQ multiplex PCR; TCRdb's version includes in-frame clones alone and lacks a portion of them. The sample yields around 250,000 clones, about 87% seen once. Germline-derived CDR1 and CDR2 are DFQATT and SNEGSKA (reference sequence). Between the trimmed V and J ends, which lost 6 bases and 9 bases, there was a span of 12 bases. The CDR3 contains 11 residues. The sequence was obtained from a woman aged 70-85 years with active or convalescent COVID-19. Source material: peripheral blood. The gene calls are TRBV20-1 and TRBJ1-5; D gene uncertain. Written as DNA, the CDR3 is TGCAGTGCCCCCCTGGGAGGGCCCCAGCATTTT. Protein: CSAPLGGPQHF.